Given below is one T cell receptor beta chain in context. What it binds is unknown. This specimen comes from a study of shared clonotypes between healthy human individuals. Study-level information: CD4 naive and memory got three plates each, CD8 naive two, CD8 memory one.

The study, taken as a whole, reports: Compared with memory subsets, naive subsets generally had larger estimated richness.

The ends were cut back, 7 bases at V and 1 base at J, with 16 bases in the middle. The germline CDR1 and CDR2 sequences are SQVTM and ANQGSEA. The CDR3 loop spans 14 amino acids. The authors split each subset's genomic DNA evenly across several immunoSEQ plates. In the study's own analysis: ImmunoSEQ supplied junction-only sequences lacking quality scores, so filtering was different. Sequencing was performed with immunoSEQ multiplex PCR; in TCRdb, only in-frame clones are kept and a portion is missing. V and J calls and clone size follow that table, whereas D and trimming were derived from the DNA. The table shows approximately 980,000 clones, with roughly 72% occurring only once.

The source material was memory CD4+ T cells sorted from blood. This sample's subset: CD45RA-negative fraction. The chain combines TRBV29-1 with TRBJ1-1; D not certain. The clonotype originates from a young man in good health. The CDR3 sequence: CSGRLSASNTEAFF. The CDR3 coding sequence is TGCAGCGGCAGACTCTCGGCATCGAACACTGAAGCTTTCTTT.